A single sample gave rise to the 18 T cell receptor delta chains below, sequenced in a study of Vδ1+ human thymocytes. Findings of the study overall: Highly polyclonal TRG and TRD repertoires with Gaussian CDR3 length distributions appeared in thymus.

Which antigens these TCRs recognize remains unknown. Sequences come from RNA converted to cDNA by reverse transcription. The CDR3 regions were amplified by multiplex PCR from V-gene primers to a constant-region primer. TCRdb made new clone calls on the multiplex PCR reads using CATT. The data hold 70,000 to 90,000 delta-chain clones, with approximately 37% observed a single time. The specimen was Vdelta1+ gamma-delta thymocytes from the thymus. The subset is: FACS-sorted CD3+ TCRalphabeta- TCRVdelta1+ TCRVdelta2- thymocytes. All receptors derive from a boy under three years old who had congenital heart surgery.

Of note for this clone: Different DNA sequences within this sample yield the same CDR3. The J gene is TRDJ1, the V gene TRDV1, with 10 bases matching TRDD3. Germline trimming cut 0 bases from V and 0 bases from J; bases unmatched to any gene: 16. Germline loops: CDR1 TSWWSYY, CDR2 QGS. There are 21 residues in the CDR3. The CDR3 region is CALGELYPLLLTGGYTDKLIF. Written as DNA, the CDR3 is TGTGCTCTTGGGGAACTATACCCCTTACTCCTCACTGGGGGATACACCGATAAACTCATCTTT.

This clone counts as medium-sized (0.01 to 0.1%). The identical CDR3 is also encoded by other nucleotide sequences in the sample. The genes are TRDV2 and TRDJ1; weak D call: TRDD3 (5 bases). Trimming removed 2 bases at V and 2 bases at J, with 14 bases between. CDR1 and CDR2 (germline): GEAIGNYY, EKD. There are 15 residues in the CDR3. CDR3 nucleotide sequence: TGTGCCTGTGACAGGGGGGCTCCGTGGACCGATAAACTCATCTTT. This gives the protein CACDRGAPWTDKLIF.

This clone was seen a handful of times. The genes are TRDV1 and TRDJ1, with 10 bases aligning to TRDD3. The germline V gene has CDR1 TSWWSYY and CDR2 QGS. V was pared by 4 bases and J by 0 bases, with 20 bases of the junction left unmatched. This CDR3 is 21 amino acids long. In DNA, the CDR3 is TGTGCTCTTGGGGCAAGGGGACCTTCTCGTACTGGGGGATGGAACACCGATAAACTCATCTTT. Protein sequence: CALGARGPSRTGGWNTDKLIF.

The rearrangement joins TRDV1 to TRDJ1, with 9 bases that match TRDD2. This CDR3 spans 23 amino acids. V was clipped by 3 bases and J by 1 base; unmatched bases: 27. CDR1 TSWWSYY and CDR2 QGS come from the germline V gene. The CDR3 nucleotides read TGTGCTCTTGGGGACCCTTCGGCCTTCCTACGTGCGGGGATTGCACGGGGCACCGATAAACTCATCTTT. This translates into CALGDPSAFLRAGIARGTDKLIF.

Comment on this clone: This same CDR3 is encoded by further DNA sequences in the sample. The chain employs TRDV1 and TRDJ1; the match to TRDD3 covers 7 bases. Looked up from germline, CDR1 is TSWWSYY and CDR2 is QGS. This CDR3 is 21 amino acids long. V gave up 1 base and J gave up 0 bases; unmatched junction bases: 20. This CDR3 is CALGEPQPYRGILLYTDKLIF. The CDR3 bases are TGTGCTCTTGGGGAACCACAACCCTACCGGGGGATTCTGTTGTACACCGATAAACTCATCTTT.

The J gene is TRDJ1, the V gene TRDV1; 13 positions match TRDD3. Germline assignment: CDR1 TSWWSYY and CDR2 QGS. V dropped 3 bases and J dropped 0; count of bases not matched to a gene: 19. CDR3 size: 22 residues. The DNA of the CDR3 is TGTGCTCTTGGGGACTTTGGGAGGGGTGCCACTGGGGGATACGGGGACACCGATAAACTCATCTTT. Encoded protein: CALGDFGRGATGGYGDTDKLIF.

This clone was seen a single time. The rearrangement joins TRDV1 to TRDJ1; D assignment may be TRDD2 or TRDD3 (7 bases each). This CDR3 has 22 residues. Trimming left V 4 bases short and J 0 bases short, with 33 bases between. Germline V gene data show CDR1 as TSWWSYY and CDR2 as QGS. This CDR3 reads CALGAVSYVLWDTAGYTDKLIF. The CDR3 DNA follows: TGTGCTCTTGGGGCGGTTTCCTACGTACTGTGGGATACTGCGGGGTACACCGATAAACTCATCTTT.

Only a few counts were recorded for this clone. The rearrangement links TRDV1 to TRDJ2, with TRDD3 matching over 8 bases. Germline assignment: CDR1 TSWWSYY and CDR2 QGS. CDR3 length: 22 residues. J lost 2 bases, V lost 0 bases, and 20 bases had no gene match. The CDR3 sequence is CALGELFRPFPWGTKLTAQLFF. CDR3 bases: TGTGCTCTTGGGGAACTTTTTCGGCCTTTCCCCTGGGGGACGAAATTGACAGCACAACTCTTCTTT.

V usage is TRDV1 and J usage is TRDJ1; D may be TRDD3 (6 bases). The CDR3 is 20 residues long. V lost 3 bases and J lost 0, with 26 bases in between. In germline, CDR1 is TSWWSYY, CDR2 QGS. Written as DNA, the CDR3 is TGTGCTCTTGGGGACCGGTTGTGCACGGGGGGGGACAAGTACACCGATAAACTCATCTTT. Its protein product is CALGDRLCTGGDKYTDKLIF.

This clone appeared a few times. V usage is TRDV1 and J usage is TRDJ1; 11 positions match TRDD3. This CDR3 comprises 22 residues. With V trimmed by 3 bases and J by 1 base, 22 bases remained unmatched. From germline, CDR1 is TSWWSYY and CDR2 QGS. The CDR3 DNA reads TGTGCTCTTGGGGAGCCACTTCTTCCTTGGGCACTACTGGGGGATAGCACCGATAAACTCATCTTT. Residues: CALGEPLLPWALLGDSTDKLIF.

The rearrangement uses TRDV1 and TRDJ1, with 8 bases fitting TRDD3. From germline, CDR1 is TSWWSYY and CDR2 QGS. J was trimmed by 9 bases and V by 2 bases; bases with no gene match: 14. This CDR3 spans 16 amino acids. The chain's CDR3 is CALGEGAVWGRGELIF. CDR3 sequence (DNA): TGTGCTCTTGGGGAAGGGGCTGTCTGGGGGAGAGGAGAACTCATCTTT.

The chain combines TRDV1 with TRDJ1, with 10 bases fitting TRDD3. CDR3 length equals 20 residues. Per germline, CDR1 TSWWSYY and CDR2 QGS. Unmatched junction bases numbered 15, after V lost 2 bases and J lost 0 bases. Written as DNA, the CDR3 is TGTGCTCTTGGGGAAGGACACTTCTGGGGGATAACGGCGTACACCGATAAACTCATCTTT. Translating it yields CALGEGHFWGITAYTDKLIF.

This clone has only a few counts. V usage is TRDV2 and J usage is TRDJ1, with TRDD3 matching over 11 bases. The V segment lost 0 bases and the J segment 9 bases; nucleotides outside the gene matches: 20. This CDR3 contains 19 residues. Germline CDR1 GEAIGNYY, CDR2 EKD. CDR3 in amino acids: CACDTGPFPLLGDNYELIF. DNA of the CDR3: TGTGCCTGTGACACCGGGCCCTTCCCGTTACTGGGGGATAATTATGAACTCATCTTT.

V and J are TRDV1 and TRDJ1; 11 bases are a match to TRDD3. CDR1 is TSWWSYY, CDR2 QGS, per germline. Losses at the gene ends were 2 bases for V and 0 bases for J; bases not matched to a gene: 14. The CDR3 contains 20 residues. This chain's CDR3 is CALGERTWGIRRPYTDKLIF. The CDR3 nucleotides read TGTGCTCTTGGGGAAAGAACGTGGGGGATACGCCGCCCGTACACCGATAAACTCATCTTT.

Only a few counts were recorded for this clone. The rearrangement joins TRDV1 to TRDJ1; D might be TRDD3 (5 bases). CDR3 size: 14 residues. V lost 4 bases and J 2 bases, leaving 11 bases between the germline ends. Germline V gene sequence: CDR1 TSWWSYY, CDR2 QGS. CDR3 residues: CALGVALGTDKLIF. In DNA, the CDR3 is TGTGCTCTTGGGGTTGCCCTGGGTACCGATAAACTCATCTTT.

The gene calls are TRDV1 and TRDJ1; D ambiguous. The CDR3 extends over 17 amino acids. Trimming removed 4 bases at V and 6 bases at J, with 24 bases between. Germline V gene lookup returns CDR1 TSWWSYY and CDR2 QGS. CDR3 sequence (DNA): TGTGCTCTTGGGGGACCCGCCAGGACCTGGAATAAGAATAAACTCATCTTT. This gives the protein CALGGPARTWNKNKLIF.

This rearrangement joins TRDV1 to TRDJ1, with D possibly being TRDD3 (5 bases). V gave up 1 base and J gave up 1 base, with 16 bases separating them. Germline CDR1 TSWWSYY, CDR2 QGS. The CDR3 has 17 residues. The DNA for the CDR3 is TGTGCTCTTGGGGAACCTGATGATACTTCGGGCACCGATAAACTCATCTTT. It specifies CALGEPDDTSGTDKLIF.

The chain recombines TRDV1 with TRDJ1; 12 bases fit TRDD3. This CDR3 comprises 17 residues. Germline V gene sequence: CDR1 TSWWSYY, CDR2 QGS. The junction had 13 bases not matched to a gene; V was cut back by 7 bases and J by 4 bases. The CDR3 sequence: CALDTSWGIRRGDKLIF. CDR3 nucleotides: TGTGCTCTTGACACTTCCTGGGGGATACGGAGGGGCGATAAACTCATCTTT.